A selection of T cell receptor beta chains follows, all from one sample in a study of blood T cell repertoires in COVID-19. Libraries were prepared by immunoSEQ multiplex PCR; TCRdb keeps only in-frame clonotypes and omits some of them. The sample has about 63,000 clones, around four fifths seen once; the top ten hold roughly 29%. Sequencing was carried out using peripheral blood. The receptors shown here come from a man aged 60 to 75 with COVID-19, enrolled during active disease. The CDR3 runs from the conserved cysteine through the conserved F or W. A D gene is named only where the DNA matches it firmly. Only some rows state a clone size, as once, few, many or a class for expanded clones.

>TRBV4-3|TRBJ2-3|NA|NA
TGCGCCAGCAGCCAAGATTTGGGGAGTTCTAGCACAGATACGCAGTATTTT
CASSQDLGSSSTDTQYF
>TRBV5-4|TRBJ2-1|NA|NA
TGTGCCAGCAGCGCCAGGTCGAATGAGCAGTTCTTC
CASSARSNEQFF
>TRBV12-3/TRBV12-4|TRBJ2-1|NA|TRBD2
TGTGCCAGCAATCTAGCGGGGGGGGAGCAGTTCTTC
CASNLAGGEQFF
>TRBV5-5|TRBJ2-3|medium-sized|TRBD2
TGTGCCAGCAGCTTGGGCGGGGGCGGGAGGGCCCTCCCTGGGTATTTT
CASSLGGGGRALPGYF
>TRBV23-1|TRBJ2-7|NA|NA
TGCGCCAGCAGTCACCTGGACGGAAGGGGCTACGAGCAGTACTTC
CASSHLDGRGYEQYF
>TRBV7-9|TRBJ1-2|NA|TRBD1
TGTGCCAGCAGCGGACAGGCGCGCTATGGCTACACCTTC
CASSGQARYGYTF
>TRBV7-9|TRBJ2-5|NA|TRBD2
TGTGCCAGCAGCGAGGGACTAGCGGGAGCAGAGACCCAGTACTTC
CASSEGLAGAETQYF
>TRBV5-1|TRBJ2-1|NA|NA
TGCGCCAGCAGCTTATACACAGGTGAAATACGTAATGAGCAGTTCTTC
CASSLYTGEIRNEQFF
>TRBV3-1/TRBV3-2|TRBJ1-5|few|NA
TGTGCCAGCAGCACTAGGTTGGGCGTCCAGCCCCAGCATTTT
CASSTRLGVQPQHF
>TRBV28|TRBJ1-3|NA|NA
TGTGCCAGCACCAAGGACAGACCTTCTGGAAACACCATATATTTT
CASTKDRPSGNTIYF
>TRBV5-6|TRBJ2-3|NA|NA
TGTGCCAGCAGCACGGGACTGGCCACAGATACGCAGTATTTT
CASSTGLATDTQYF
>TRBV2|TRBJ2-7|NA|TRBD1
TGTGCCAGCAATCTTGACAGGGGCTCCTACGAGCAGTACTTC
CASNLDRGSYEQYF
>TRBV6-1|TRBJ2-7|NA|TRBD1
TGTGCCAGCAGTGACGGGACAGGGGAACTAGAGCAGTACTTC
CASSDGTGELEQYF
>TRBV7-3|TRBJ1-4|NA|TRBD1
TGTGCCAGCAGCCCCGGCCAGGACAGGAATGAAAAACTGTTTTTT
CASSPGQDRNEKLFF
>TRBV5-1|TRBJ2-2|NA|NA
TGCGCCAGCATTGATTGGCCCTCGCGGGACGGAGCGAACACCGGGGAGCTGTTTTTT
CASIDWPSRDGANTGELFF
>TRBV2|TRBJ2-7|NA|NA
TGTGCCAGCAGTGACAGGTTATCCTACGAGCAGTACTTC
CASSDRLSYEQYF
>TRBV6-4|TRBJ2-3|NA|TRBD2
TGTGCCAGCAGTGAGGGACTAGGGGTAGATACGCAGTATTTT
CASSEGLGVDTQYF
>TRBV19|TRBJ2-1|NA|NA
TGTGCCAGTAGAACGACTGGAAGCTCCTACAATGAGCAGTTCTTC
CASRTTGSSYNEQFF
>TRBV7-2|TRBJ2-7|NA|TRBD2
TGTGCCAGCAGCCGCCGACTAGCGGGAGTAGGGGAGCAGTACTTC
CASSRRLAGVGEQYF
>TRBV30|TRBJ1-2|NA|NA
TGTGCCTGGAGTGAAGGACAGCCAAATGGCTACACCTTC
CAWSEGQPNGYTF
>TRBV30|TRBJ1-4|NA|NA
TGTGCCTGGAGGCAGGCTGCAAATGAAAAACTGTTTTTT
CAWRQAANEKLFF
>TRBV3-1/TRBV3-2|TRBJ2-7|NA|NA
TGTGCCAGCAGCCCCACCGTGCTCCAGGGAGGAGACTACGAGCAGTACTTC
CASSPTVLQGGDYEQYF
>TRBV12-3/TRBV12-4|TRBJ1-2|NA|TRBD1
TGTGCCAGCAGCCGGGACAGTCTCTATGGCTACACCTTC
CASSRDSLYGYTF
>TRBV9|TRBJ2-1|NA|TRBD2
TGTGCCAGCAGCGTAGTTGGCGGGAGATCCTACAATGAGCAGTTCTTC
CASSVVGGRSYNEQFF
>TRBV2|TRBJ1-3|NA|NA
TGTGCCAGCAGTGAAGGAGGGGGAAACACCATATATTTT
CASSEGGGNTIYF
>TRBV11-1|TRBJ1-2|few|NA
TGTGCCAGCAGCCCCAAAGGGGCGCGATCTAACTATGGCTACACCTTC
CASSPKGARSNYGYTF
>TRBV5-1|TRBJ2-5|NA|TRBD2
TGCGCCAGCAGCTCCGGGACTAGCGGGAGTGAGACCCAGTACTTC
CASSSGTSGSETQYF
>TRBV4-3|TRBJ1-1|NA|NA
TGCGCCAGCAGCCAAGAAGTTCGGACAGCCGAAGCTTTCTTT
CASSQEVRTAEAFF
>TRBV5-4|TRBJ2-6|once|TRBD1
TGTGCCAGCAGCTCCTTGACAGGGGCACCTCGCTCTGGGGCCAACGTCCTGACTTTC
CASSSLTGAPRSGANVLTF
>TRBV28|TRBJ1-2|NA|NA
TGTGCCAGCAGTTCAGCAGGGGATCGGGGCTATGGCTACACCTTC
CASSSAGDRGYGYTF
>TRBV6-1|TRBJ2-4|few|NA
TGTGCCAGCAGTGATTTTGGGGTACGGGGAAACATTCAGTACTTC
CASSDFGVRGNIQYF
>TRBV13|TRBJ2-7|NA|NA
TGTGCCAGCAGCTCGACCTCCAGCGGACCCTACGAGCAGTACTTC
CASSSTSSGPYEQYF
>TRBV7-9|TRBJ1-2|NA|TRBD1
TGTGCCAGCGGGAGTGGGACAGACTATGGCTACACCTTC
CASGSGTDYGYTF
>TRBV5-1|TRBJ1-2|NA|NA
TGCGCCAGCAGCCCGACCGAGCGACGCGGCTACACCTTC
CASSPTERRGYTF
>TRBV24-1|TRBJ2-3|NA|NA
TGTGCCACCATGTCCAGCGGTAGCACAGATACGCAGTATTTT
CATMSSGSTDTQYF
>TRBV27|TRBJ1-2|NA|TRBD1
TGTGCCAGCAGTTTGGTTGGGCAGGGGGCAAGGTATGGCTACACCTTC
CASSLVGQGARYGYTF
>TRBV20-1|TRBJ2-7|once|NA
TGCAGTGGGGAGGGACAAAACGAGCAGTACTTC
CSGEGQNEQYF
>TRBV4-2|TRBJ1-1|NA|NA
TGTGCCAGCAGCGGTCTGGATTCCAGGGCCAACACTGAAGCTTTCTTT
CASSGLDSRANTEAFF
>TRBV6-5|TRBJ1-3|NA|NA
TGTGCCAGCAGCGGGGGGCGCATCTCTGGAAACACCATATATTTT
CASSGGRISGNTIYF
>TRBV18|TRBJ1-4|NA|TRBD1
TGTGCCAGCTCACCAACAGGGGTGTATGAAAAACTGTTTTTT
CASSPTGVYEKLFF
>TRBV7-2|TRBJ1-6|NA|NA
TGTGCCAGCAGCTTAGGCAGGAATAATTCACCCCTCCACTTT
CASSLGRNNSPLHF
>TRBV5-1|TRBJ2-5|NA|TRBD2
TGCGCCAGCAGCTTGAGCGGGGGGCGAGAGACCCAGTACTTC
CASSLSGGRETQYF
>TRBV5-5|TRBJ1-2|NA|NA
TGTGCCAGCAGCTTTTCGTCTCCGGCGGGTTACGGTGGCTACACCTTC
CASSFSSPAGYGGYTF
>TRBV7-9|TRBJ1-1|NA|TRBD1
TGTGCCAGCAGCTTGGCAGGGGGCGCGGGCACTGAAGCTTTCTTT
CASSLAGGAGTEAFF
>TRBV7-9|TRBJ2-2|NA|TRBD1
TGTGCCAGCAGCCACACCCTCGGGACAGGGGATACCGGGGAGCTGTTTTTT
CASSHTLGTGDTGELFF
>TRBV11-3|TRBJ2-2|few|NA
TGTGCCAGCAGCCCGAGGACTACCGGGGAGCTGTTTTTT
CASSPRTTGELFF
>TRBV6-2/TRBV6-3|TRBJ2-7|once|NA
TGTGCCAGCAGTCTGGGACTCCTCTACGAGCAGTACTTC
CASSLGLLYEQYF
>TRBV30|TRBJ2-5|NA|TRBD1
TGTGCCTGGAGTCCCGGGACAGCCCAAGAGACCCAGTACTTC
CAWSPGTAQETQYF
>TRBV11-1|TRBJ2-7|once|NA
TGTGCCAGCAGCCCACCGGGGTTCTCCTACGAGCAGTACTTC
CASSPPGFSYEQYF
>TRBV9|TRBJ2-1|NA|NA
TGTGCCAGCAGCCTCCTAGGGGGAGTTGAGGGTGAGCAGTTCTTC
CASSLLGGVEGEQFF
>TRBV6-5|TRBJ2-2|NA|NA
TGTGCCAGCAGTTACATCAGGGGCACCGGGGAGCTGTTTTTT
CASSYIRGTGELFF
>TRBV6-1|TRBJ2-5|NA|NA
TGTGCCAGCAGTGAATTAGAGACAGGGACCCAGTACTTC
CASSELETGTQYF
>TRBV5-8|TRBJ2-1|many|NA
TGTGCCAGCCACAATAGCGGCTCCTACAATGAGCAGTTCTTC
CASHNSGSYNEQFF
>TRBV6-5|TRBJ2-5|NA|TRBD2
TGTGCCAGCAGACGGACTAGCGGGACGGAGACCCAGTACTTC
CASRRTSGTETQYF
>TRBV11-3|TRBJ1-1|NA|TRBD1
TGTGCCAGCAGCTTAGGAGGCAGGGGGCTGGGCACTGAAGCTTTCTTT
CASSLGGRGLGTEAFF
>TRBV15|TRBJ2-7|NA|TRBD1
TGTGCCACCAGCAGGGGGACAGGGGGCTCCTACGAGCAGTACTTC
CATSRGTGGSYEQYF
>TRBV7-8|TRBJ1-5|NA|NA
TGTGCCAGCAGCTTAATGGCGGGAGGGGGTCAGCCCCAGCATTTT
CASSLMAGGGQPQHF
>TRBV9|TRBJ1-3|once|NA
TGTGCCAGCAGCGTAGTGTCGGGGGAGGCCTCTGGAAACACCATATATTTT
CASSVVSGEASGNTIYF